The sequence of this T cell receptor (beta chain) was determined in a study of blood T cell repertoires in COVID-19. The assay was immunoSEQ multiplex PCR, and TCRdb's table has in-frame clones only and misses some. This sample has about 250,000 clones, with about 91% found just once. V dropped 6 bases and J dropped 8 bases, with 23 bases sitting between them. Germline CDR1 MNHEY, CDR2 SMNVEV (reference sequence). The length of the CDR3 is 16 residues. Sequencing was done on a sample of peripheral blood. This clonotype originated in a woman in her 30s with COVID-19, enrolled during active disease. This chain connects TRBV27 to TRBJ2-1; weak D call: TRBD2 (6 bases). CDR3 in amino acids: CASSSPSSHGGDEQFF. The CDR3 coding sequence is TGTGCCAGCAGCTCCCCTTCCAGCCACGGAGGGGATGAGCAGTTCTTC.